This TCR beta chain emerged from a study of blood T cell repertoires in COVID-19. The CDR3 runs to 15 residues. J was trimmed by 5 bases and V by 4 bases; bases with no gene match: 9. Germline-derived CDR1 and CDR2 are SEHNR and FQNEAQ (reference sequence). TCRdb's copy holds only in-frame clones and misses some; the assay was immunoSEQ multiplex PCR. Of 90,000 to 120,000 clones detected, about 91% appear once; the ten largest clones hold approximately 6.8%. The clonotype originates from a man aged 50-59 years with active or convalescent COVID-19. V is TRBV7-9 and J is TRBJ2-7; TRBD1 matches at 9 bases. Sample: peripheral blood. Here the CDR3 reads CASSSAGTGNNEQYF. The CDR3 DNA reads TGTGCCAGCAGCTCCGCCGGGACAGGGAACAACGAGCAGTACTTC.